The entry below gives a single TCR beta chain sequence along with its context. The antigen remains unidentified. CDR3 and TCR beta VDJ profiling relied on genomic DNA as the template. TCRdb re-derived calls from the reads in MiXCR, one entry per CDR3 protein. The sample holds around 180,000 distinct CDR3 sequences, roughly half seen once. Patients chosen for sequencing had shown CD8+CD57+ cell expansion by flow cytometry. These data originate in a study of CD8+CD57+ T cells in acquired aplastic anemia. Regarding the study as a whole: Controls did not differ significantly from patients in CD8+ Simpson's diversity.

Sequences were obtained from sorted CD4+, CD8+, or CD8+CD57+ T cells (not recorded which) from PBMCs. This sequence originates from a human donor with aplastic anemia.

The CDR3, as DNA: TGCAGTGCTCGGCGGGGGGGCCGGTACGAGCAGTACTTC. Its translation is CSARRGGRYEQYF. The chain uses TRBV20-1 and TRBJ2-7; 9 bases are a match to TRBD2. Germline V gene lookup returns CDR1 DFQATT and CDR2 SNEGSKA (reference sequence). J was trimmed by 4 bases and V by 5 bases; bases with no gene match: 6. The CDR3 length is 13 residues.